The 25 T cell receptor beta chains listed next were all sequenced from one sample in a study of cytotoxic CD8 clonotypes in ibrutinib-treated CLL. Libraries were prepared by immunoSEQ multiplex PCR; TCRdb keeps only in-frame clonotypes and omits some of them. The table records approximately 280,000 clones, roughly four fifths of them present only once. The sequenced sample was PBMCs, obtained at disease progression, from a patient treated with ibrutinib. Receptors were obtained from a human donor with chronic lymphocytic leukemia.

The CDR3 is CASSRGLAGVGDTQYF. CDR3 sequence (DNA): TGTGCCAGCAGCCGGGGACTAGCGGGGGTGGGAGATACGCAGTATTTT. The rearrangement uses TRBV9 and TRBJ2-3; 14 nucleotides line up with TRBD2. CDR3 size: 16 residues. Trimming cost V 4 bases and J 5 bases; bases outside gene matches: 6. Germline V gives CDR1 SGDLS, CDR2 YYNGEE.

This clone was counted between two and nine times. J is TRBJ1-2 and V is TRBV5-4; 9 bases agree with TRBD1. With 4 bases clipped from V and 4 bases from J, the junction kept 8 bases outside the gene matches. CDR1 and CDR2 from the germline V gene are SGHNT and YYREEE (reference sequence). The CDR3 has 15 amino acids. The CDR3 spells CASSKGQGLGYGYTF. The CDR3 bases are TGTGCCAGCAGCAAGGGACAGGGCCTCGGCTATGGCTACACCTTC.

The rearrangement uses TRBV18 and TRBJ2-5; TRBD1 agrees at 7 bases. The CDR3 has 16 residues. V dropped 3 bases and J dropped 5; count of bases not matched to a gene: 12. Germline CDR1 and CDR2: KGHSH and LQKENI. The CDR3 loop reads CASSPESTGVQETQYF. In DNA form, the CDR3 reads TGTGCCAGCTCACCTGAGAGCACAGGGGTCCAGGAGACCCAGTACTTC.

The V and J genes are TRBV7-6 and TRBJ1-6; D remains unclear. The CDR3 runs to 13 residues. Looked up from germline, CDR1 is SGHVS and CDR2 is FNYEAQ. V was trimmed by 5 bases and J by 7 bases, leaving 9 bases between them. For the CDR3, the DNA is TGTGCCAGCAGCCCAGGACGGAATTCACCCCTCCACTTT. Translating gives CASSPGRNSPLHF.

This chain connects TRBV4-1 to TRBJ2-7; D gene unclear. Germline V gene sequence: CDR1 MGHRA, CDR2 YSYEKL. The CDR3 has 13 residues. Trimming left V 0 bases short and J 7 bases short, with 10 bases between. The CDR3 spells CASSQEAPSEQYF. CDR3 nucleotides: TGCGCCAGCAGCCAAGAAGCGCCGAGTGAGCAGTACTTC.

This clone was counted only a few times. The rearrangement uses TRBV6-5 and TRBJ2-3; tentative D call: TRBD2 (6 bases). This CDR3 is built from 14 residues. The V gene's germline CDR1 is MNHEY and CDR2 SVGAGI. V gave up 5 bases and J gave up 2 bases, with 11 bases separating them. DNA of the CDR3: TGTGCCAGCAGTATGCGGGACTTCACAGATACGCAGTATTTT. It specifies CASSMRDFTDTQYF.

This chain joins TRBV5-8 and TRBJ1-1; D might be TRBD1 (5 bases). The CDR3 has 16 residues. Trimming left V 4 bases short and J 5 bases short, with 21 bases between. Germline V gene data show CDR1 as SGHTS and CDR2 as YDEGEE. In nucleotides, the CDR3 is TGTGCCAGCAGCCAGCTCGCCAGGGAGAGGGAAACTGAAGCTTTCTTT. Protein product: CASSQLARERETEAFF.

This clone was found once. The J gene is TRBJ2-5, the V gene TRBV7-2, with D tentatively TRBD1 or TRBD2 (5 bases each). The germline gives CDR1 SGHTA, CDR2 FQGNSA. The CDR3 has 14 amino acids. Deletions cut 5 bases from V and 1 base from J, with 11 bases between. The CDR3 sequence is CASSRGGGQETQYF. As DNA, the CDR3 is TGTGCCAGCAGCCGGGGTGGGGGCCAAGAGACCCAGTACTTC.

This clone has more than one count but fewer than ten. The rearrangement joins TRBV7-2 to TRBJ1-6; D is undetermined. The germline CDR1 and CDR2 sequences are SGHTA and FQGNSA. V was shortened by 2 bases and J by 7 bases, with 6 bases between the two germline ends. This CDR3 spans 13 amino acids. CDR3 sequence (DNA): TGTGCCAGCAGCTTAAGGTGGAATTCACCCCTCCACTTT. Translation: CASSLRWNSPLHF.

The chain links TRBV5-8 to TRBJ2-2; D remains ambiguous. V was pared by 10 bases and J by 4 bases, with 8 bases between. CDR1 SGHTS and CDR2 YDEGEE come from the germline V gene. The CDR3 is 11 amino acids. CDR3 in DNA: TGTGCCTCCAGAGTCACCGGGGAGCTGTTTTTT. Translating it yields CASRVTGELFF.

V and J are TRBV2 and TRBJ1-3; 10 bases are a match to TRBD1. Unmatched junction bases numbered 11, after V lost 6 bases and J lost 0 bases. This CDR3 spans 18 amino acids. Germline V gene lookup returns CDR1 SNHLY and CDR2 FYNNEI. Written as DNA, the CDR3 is TGTGCCAGCAGGGCCGGACAGGGGGGCGCCCCCTCTGGAAACACCATATATTTT. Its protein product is CASRAGQGGAPSGNTIYF.

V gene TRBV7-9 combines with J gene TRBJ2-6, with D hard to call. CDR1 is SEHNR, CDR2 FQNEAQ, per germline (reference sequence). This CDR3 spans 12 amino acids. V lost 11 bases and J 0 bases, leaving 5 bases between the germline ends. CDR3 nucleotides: TGTGCCGTTCTCTCTGGGGCCAACGTCCTGACTTTC. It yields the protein CAVLSGANVLTF.

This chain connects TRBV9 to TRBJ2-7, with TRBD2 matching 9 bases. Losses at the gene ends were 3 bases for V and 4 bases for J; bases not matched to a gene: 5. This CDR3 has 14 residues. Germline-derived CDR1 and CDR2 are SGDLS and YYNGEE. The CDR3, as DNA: TGTGCCAGCAGCGGGACTAGCGACATATACGAGCAGTACTTC. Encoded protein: CASSGTSDIYEQYF.

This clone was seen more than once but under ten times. The CDR3 sequence is CASSGAYEQYF. For the CDR3, the DNA is TGTGCCAGCAGTGGGGCCTACGAGCAGTACTTC. The gene calls are TRBV2 and TRBJ2-7; D unresolved. The CDR3 extends over 11 amino acids. Germline V lookup: CDR1 SNHLY, CDR2 FYNNEI. The V end was cut by 4 bases, the J end by 2 bases, with 3 bases between.

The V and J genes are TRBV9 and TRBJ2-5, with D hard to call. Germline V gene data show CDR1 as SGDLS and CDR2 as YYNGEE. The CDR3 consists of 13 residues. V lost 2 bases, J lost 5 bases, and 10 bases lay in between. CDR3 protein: CASSVGATETQYF. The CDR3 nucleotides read TGTGCCAGCAGCGTGGGTGCTACGGAGACCCAGTACTTC.

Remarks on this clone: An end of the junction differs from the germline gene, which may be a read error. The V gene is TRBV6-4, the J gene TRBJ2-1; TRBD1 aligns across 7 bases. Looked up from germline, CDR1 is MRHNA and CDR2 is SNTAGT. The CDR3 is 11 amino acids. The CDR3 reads CARQGCYEQFF. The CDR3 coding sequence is TGCGCCCGACAGGGATGTTATGAGCAGTTCTTC.

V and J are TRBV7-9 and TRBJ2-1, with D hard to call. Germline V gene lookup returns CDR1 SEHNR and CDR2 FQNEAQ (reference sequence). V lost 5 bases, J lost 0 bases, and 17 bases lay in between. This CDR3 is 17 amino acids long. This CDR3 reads CASSVLLRLISYNEQFF. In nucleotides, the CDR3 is TGTGCCAGCAGCGTATTGCTCCGACTCATCTCCTACAATGAGCAGTTCTTC.

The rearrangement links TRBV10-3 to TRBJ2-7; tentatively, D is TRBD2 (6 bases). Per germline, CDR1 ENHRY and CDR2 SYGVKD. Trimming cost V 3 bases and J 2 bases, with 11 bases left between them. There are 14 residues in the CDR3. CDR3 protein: CAISEGRGTYEQYF. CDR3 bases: TGTGCCATCAGTGAAGGGCGGGGTACCTACGAGCAGTACTTC.

CDR3 sequence: CASSLSALSLAGGYEQYF. CDR3 sequence (DNA): TGTGCCAGCAGTTTATCGGCCCTCTCACTAGCGGGAGGCTACGAGCAGTACTTC. This chain uses TRBV27 with TRBJ2-7, with TRBD2 matching 12 bases. The CDR3 loop spans 18 amino acids. V lost 0 bases and J lost 3; bases outside the gene matches: 9. Germline V gives CDR1 MNHEY, CDR2 SMNVEV (reference sequence).

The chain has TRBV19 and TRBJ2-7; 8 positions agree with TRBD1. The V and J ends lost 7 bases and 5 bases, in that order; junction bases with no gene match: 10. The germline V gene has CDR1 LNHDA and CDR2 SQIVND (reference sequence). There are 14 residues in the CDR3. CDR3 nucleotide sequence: TGTGCCAGTACCCCGGACAGGGCCATAGACGAGCAGTACTTC. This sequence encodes CASTPDRAIDEQYF.

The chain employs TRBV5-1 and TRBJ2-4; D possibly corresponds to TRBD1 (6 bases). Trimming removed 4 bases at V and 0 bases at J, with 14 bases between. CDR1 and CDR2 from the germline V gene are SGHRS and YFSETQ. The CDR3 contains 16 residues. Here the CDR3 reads CASSPGTTIAKNIQYF. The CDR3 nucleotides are TGCGCCAGCAGCCCCGGGACAACGATAGCCAAAAACATTCAGTACTTC.

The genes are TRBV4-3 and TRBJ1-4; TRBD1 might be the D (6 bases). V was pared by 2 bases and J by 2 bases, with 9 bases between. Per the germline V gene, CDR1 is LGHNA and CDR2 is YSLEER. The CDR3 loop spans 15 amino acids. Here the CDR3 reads CASSQIRGTNEKLFF. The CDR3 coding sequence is TGCGCCAGCAGCCAAATAAGGGGGACTAATGAAAAACTGTTTTTT.

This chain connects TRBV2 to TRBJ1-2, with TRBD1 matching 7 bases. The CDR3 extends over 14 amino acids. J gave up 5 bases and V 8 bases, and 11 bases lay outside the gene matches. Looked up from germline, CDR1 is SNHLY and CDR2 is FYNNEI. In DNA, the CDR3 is TGTGCCAGCCTCCGGGACAGAAATTCGTATGGCTACACCTTC. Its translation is CASLRDRNSYGYTF.

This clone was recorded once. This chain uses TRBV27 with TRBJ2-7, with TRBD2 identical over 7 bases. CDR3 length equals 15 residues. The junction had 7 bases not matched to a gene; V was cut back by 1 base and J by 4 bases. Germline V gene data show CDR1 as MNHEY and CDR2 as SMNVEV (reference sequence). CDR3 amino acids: CASSLLAGVVYEQYF. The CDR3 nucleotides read TGTGCCAGCAGTTTATTGGCGGGAGTGGTATACGAGCAGTACTTC.

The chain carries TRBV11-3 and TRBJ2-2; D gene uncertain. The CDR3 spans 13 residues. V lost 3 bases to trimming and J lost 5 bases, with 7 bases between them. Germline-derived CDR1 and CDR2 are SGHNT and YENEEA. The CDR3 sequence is CASSFRVTGELFF. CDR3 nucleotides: TGTGCCAGCAGCTTTAGGGTTACCGGGGAGCTGTTTTTT.